Following are 4 T cell receptor beta chains from one sample sequenced in a study of T cell repertoires in cytomegalovirus infection. TCRdb re-derived calls from the reads in MiXCR, one entry per CDR3 protein. In the table there are about 740,000 distinct CDR3 sequences, less than 40% of which are singletons. Sequenced input: PBMCs. The origin of the receptors is a human donor in good health (CMV status not recorded). Some clones in this sample may be carry-over from other donors' samples.

The chain uses TRBV7-3 and TRBJ1-2; possibly TRBD1 for D (5 bases). Germline V gene lookup returns CDR1 SGHTA and CDR2 FQGTGA. The CDR3 is 15 residues long. With 4 bases removed from V and 0 bases from J, the gap between germline ends came to 12 bases. The CDR3 protein is CASSSDSATNYGYTF. The CDR3 DNA follows: TGTGCCAGCAGCTCCGACAGTGCTACTAACTATGGCTACACCTTC.

This clonotype was recorded a few times. Written as DNA, the CDR3 is TGTGCCAGCAGCTTAGCCAGGGGCGATATGGGGACTGAAGCTTTCTTT. This translates into CASSLARGDMGTEAFF. This chain uses TRBV7-8 with TRBJ1-1; perhaps TRBD1 as D (6 bases). V lost 0 bases and J lost 5, with 16 bases in between. CDR1 and CDR2 from the germline V gene are SGHVS and FQNEAQ. The CDR3 has 16 amino acids.

This clonotype was counted a single time. CDR3 region: CASSLDMRGLDTEAFF. The CDR3 bases are TGTGCCAGCAGCTTGGATATGAGGGGTTTGGACACTGAAGCTTTCTTT. The chain joins TRBV5-4 to TRBJ1-1; D may be TRBD1 (5 bases). V was shortened by 0 bases and J by 3 bases, with 15 bases between the two germline ends. The CDR3 has 16 amino acids. Germline loops: CDR1 SGHNT, CDR2 YYREEE (reference sequence).

This clonotype was recorded at least ten times. The chain combines TRBV7-6 with TRBJ2-3, with D possibly TRBD2 on 5 matching bases. The CDR3 is 14 residues long. V was shortened by 5 bases and J by 2 bases, with 11 bases between the two germline ends. The germline V gene encodes CDR1 SGHVS and CDR2 FNYEAQ. The CDR3 loop reads CASSLRAYTDTQYF. Here the CDR3 DNA reads TGTGCCAGCAGCCTGAGGGCCTACACAGATACGCAGTATTTT. Variable domain in full (rest from reference TRBV7-6 and TRBJ2-3): GAGVSQSPRYKVTKRGQDVALRCDPISGHVSLYWYRQALGQGPEFLTYFNYEAQQDKSGLPNDRFSAERPEGSISTLTIQRTEQRDSAMYRCASSLRAYTDTQYFGPGTRLTVL.